A single sample gave rise to the 26 T cell receptor beta chains below, sequenced in a study of shared clonotypes between healthy human individuals. Method: immunoSEQ multiplex PCR; TCRdb's copy keeps in-frame clones and lacks some. The sample shows about 520,000 clones, roughly 95% of them seen only once. Sequencing used naive CD4+ T cells sorted from blood. Subset described: CD45RA+ positively selected. These receptors were collected from a woman between 25 and 40 years old in good health.

CDR3 DNA: TGTGCCAGCAGTGGTTTTACAGGGACAACTAATGAAAAACTGTTTTTT. It encodes CASSGFTGTTNEKLFF. This chain links TRBV2 with TRBJ1-4, with a weak D call TRBD1 (6 bases). This CDR3 comprises 16 residues. V lost 4 bases to trimming and J lost 0 bases, with 12 bases between them. Looked up from germline, CDR1 is SNHLY and CDR2 is FYNNEI.

The V and J genes are TRBV28 and TRBJ2-7; a possible D gene is TRBD1 (5 bases). V lost 5 bases to trimming and J lost 6 bases, with 8 bases between them. The CDR3 covers 11 residues. Germline assignment: CDR1 MDHEN and CDR2 SYDVKM. CDR3 sequence (DNA): TGTGCCAGCAGTCTCAGGGCCGAGCAGTACTTC. Protein sequence: CASSLRAEQYF.

The chain has TRBV6-4 and TRBJ2-1, with 8 bases that match TRBD1. The J segment lost 6 bases and the V segment lost 6 bases, leaving 10 bases of the junction unmatched. The CDR3 has 15 amino acids. Per germline, CDR1 MRHNA and CDR2 SNTAGT. CDR3 in DNA: TGTGCCAGCAGCGACAACAGGGGGTTGAGCAATGAGCAGTTCTTC. It yields the protein CASSDNRGLSNEQFF.

The chain has TRBV30 and TRBJ2-2; TRBD2 is a possible D gene (6 bases). Per the germline V gene, CDR1 is GTSNPN and CDR2 is SVGIG (reference sequence). This CDR3 contains 14 residues. Trimming took off 0 bases at V and 4 bases at J, with 9 bases between the two ends. The CDR3 loop is CAWSVMGGTGELFF. CDR3 nucleotides: TGTGCCTGGAGTGTAATGGGGGGCACCGGGGAGCTGTTTTTT.

J is TRBJ2-5 and V is TRBV27; 15 bases agree with TRBD2. Germline V gene data show CDR1 as MNHEY and CDR2 as SMNVEV (reference sequence). The J segment lost 5 bases and the V segment lost 6 bases, leaving 10 bases of the junction unmatched. The length of the CDR3 is 17 residues. CDR3 sequence: CASRVKGLAGGTETQYF. DNA for the CDR3: TGTGCCAGCAGAGTCAAGGGACTAGCGGGAGGTACGGAGACCCAGTACTTC.

The chain has TRBV28 and TRBJ2-1, with TRBD1 identical over 10 bases. This CDR3 contains 14 residues. Germline loops: CDR1 MDHEN, CDR2 SYDVKM. After removal of 5 bases from V and 8 bases from J, the junction contained 6 bases not matched to a gene. The CDR3 protein is CASSHGTGAHEQFF. In DNA, the CDR3 is TGTGCCAGCAGTCACGGGACAGGGGCCCATGAGCAGTTCTTC. The entire variable domain, with the rest obtained from reference TRBV28 and TRBJ2-1, is as follows: DVKVTQSSRYLVKRTGEKVFLECVQDMDHENMFWYRQDPGLGLRLIYFSYDVKMKEKGDIPEGYSVSREKKERFSLILESASTNQTSMYLCASSHGTGAHEQFFGPGTRLTVL.

The V gene is TRBV7-8, the J gene TRBJ1-4; 9 bases match TRBD1. Germline V gene lookup returns CDR1 SGHVS and CDR2 FQNEAQ. This CDR3 has 16 residues. Trimming at V came to 5 bases and at J to 0 bases, leaving 4 bases not matched to a gene. DNA of the CDR3: TGTGCCAGCAGCCCCGGGACAGGGTCAACTAATGAAAAACTGTTTTTT. Translating it yields CASSPGTGSTNEKLFF.

J is TRBJ2-1 and V is TRBV11-2; D unclear. With 4 bases removed from V and 6 bases from J, the gap between germline ends came to 4 bases. Germline lookup yields CDR1 SGHAT and CDR2 FQNNGV. The length of the CDR3 is 11 residues. CDR3 bases: TGTGCCAGCAGCTCACCCAATGAGCAGTTCTTC. Protein product: CASSSPNEQFF.

The sample holds a few counts of this clone. The chain uses TRBV18 and TRBJ2-1; D ambiguous. Germline loops: CDR1 KGHSH, CDR2 LQKENI. The V end lost 2 bases, the J end lost 8 bases, and 4 bases lay between the germline ends. This CDR3 has 11 residues. The CDR3 region has the DNA TGTGCCAGCTCACCATACGATGAGCAGTTCTTC. Protein sequence: CASSPYDEQFF.

The chain carries TRBV6-1 and TRBJ2-5, with 14 bases that match TRBD2. CDR3 length: 16 residues. Germline CDR1 reads MNHNS; CDR2 reads SASEGT. J gave up 5 bases and V 4 bases, and 6 bases lay outside the gene matches. CDR3: CASSGLRLAGGETQYF. CDR3 DNA: TGTGCCAGCAGTGGCCTTAGACTAGCGGGAGGGGAGACCCAGTACTTC.

V and J are TRBV19 and TRBJ2-7; 7 bases map to TRBD1. Trimming cost V 8 bases and J 4 bases; bases outside gene matches: 8. The CDR3 loop spans 13 amino acids. Germline values: CDR1 LNHDA, CDR2 SQIVND (reference sequence). The CDR3 DNA sequence: TGTGCCAGTTCTCGGGGACAGTCTTACGAGCAGTACTTC. This encodes CASSRGQSYEQYF.

V usage is TRBV5-5 and J usage is TRBJ1-2; D not resolved. Germline lookup yields CDR1 SGHKS and CDR2 YYEKEE (reference sequence). This CDR3 region has 12 residues. Trimming removed 2 bases from V and 7 bases from J, with 9 bases in between. The CDR3 protein is CASSFPAGGYTF. The CDR3 nucleotides are TGTGCCAGCAGCTTCCCCGCGGGTGGCTACACCTTC.

The rearrangement joins TRBV7-9 to TRBJ1-5; D gene ambiguous. The V gene lost 7 bases and the J gene lost 5 bases, with 12 bases spanning the gap. The CDR3 runs 13 residues. Germline loops: CDR1 SEHNR, CDR2 FQNEAQ (reference sequence). The CDR3 sequence is CASTPGWDQPQHF. The CDR3 region has the DNA TGTGCCAGCACTCCGGGGTGGGATCAGCCCCAGCATTTT.

V usage is TRBV11-2 and J usage is TRBJ2-1, with D tentatively TRBD1 (5 bases). Trimming shortened V by 1 base and J by 10 bases, and 14 bases separated the two germline ends. CDR1 is SGHAT, CDR2 FQNNGV, per germline. The CDR3 has 14 amino acids. The CDR3: CASSLVVSDTEQFF. The CDR3, as DNA: TGTGCCAGCAGCTTAGTAGTATCGGACACCGAGCAGTTCTTC.

The chain employs TRBV28 and TRBJ2-2; D remains unclear. This CDR3 has 15 amino acids. The germline V gene encodes CDR1 MDHEN and CDR2 SYDVKM. Trimming removed 5 bases from V and 4 bases from J, with 14 bases in between. The CDR3 coding sequence is TGTGCCAGCAGTAGTGGTGTCCGCTTCACCGGGGAGCTGTTTTTT. The encoded protein is CASSSGVRFTGELFF.

The V call is TRBV6-5, the J call TRBJ2-7, with 7 bases matching TRBD1. The junction had 14 bases not matched to a gene; V was cut back by 6 bases and J by 12 bases. The CDR3 covers 13 residues. The germline gives CDR1 MNHEY, CDR2 SVGAGI. CDR3 protein: CASSGTAQGVRYF. In DNA form, the CDR3 reads TGTGCCAGCAGCGGGACAGCCCAAGGAGTGCGGTACTTC.

This chain's CDR3 is CASRGLTGANQPQHF. CDR3 nucleotide sequence: TGTGCCAGCAGGGGACTAACAGGGGCTAATCAGCCCCAGCATTTT. The V call is TRBV6-5, the J call TRBJ1-5, with 7 bases aligning to TRBD1. This CDR3 is built from 15 residues. Germline V CDR1 and CDR2: MNHEY, SVGAGI. V gave up 6 bases and J gave up 4 bases; unmatched junction bases: 9.

V gene TRBV7-2 combines with J gene TRBJ2-3; D is perhaps TRBD2 (6 bases). Germline V gives CDR1 SGHTA, CDR2 FQGNSA. The CDR3 sequence is 16 residues long. With 7 bases removed from V and 2 bases from J, the gap between germline ends came to 19 bases. CDR3 in amino acids: CASKSQSAGNTDTQYF. The CDR3 DNA reads as TGTGCCAGCAAGTCACAGTCGGCGGGGAACACAGATACGCAGTATTTT.

This chain links TRBV18 with TRBJ2-7; D possibly corresponds to TRBD2 (5 bases). The CDR3 sequence is 18 residues long. Germline assignment: CDR1 KGHSH and CDR2 LQKENI. V was pared by 3 bases and J by 0 bases, with 21 bases between. The CDR3, as DNA: TGTGCCAGCTCACCTCTAGCCGGCTTACATTCCTCCTCCTACGAGCAGTACTTC. Translation: CASSPLAGLHSSSYEQYF.

V usage is TRBV6-5 and J usage is TRBJ1-1; unclear D gene. The CDR3 consists of 13 residues. CDR1 and CDR2 from the germline V gene are MNHEY and SVGAGI. V gave up 0 bases and J gave up 5 bases, with 7 bases separating them. This chain's CDR3 is CASSYSGWTEAFF. CDR3 nucleotide sequence: TGTGCCAGCAGTTACTCGGGGTGGACTGAAGCTTTCTTT.

This clone was found once. The CDR3 coding sequence is TGTGCCAGCAGTTCGCCCTCGGGCCCCTCCTACGAGCAGTACTTC. It codes for CASSSPSGPSYEQYF. The rearrangement uses TRBV28 and TRBJ2-5; D is undetermined. The assigned J gene may be wrong: the sequence end matches TRBJ2-7 better. The CDR3 is 15 amino acids. CDR1 is MDHEN and CDR2 is SYDVKM in the germline V gene.

This clone was recorded once. The chain uses TRBV2 and TRBJ2-2; 10 bases map to TRBD1. Germline values: CDR1 SNHLY, CDR2 FYNNEI. This CDR3 has 14 amino acids. Trimming cost V 9 bases and J 3 bases; bases outside gene matches: 4. The CDR3 here is CARRTGGDTGELFF. Written as DNA, the CDR3 is TGTGCCAGGCGGACAGGGGGAGACACCGGGGAGCTGTTTTTT.

CDR3 coding DNA: TGTGCCAGCACGACAGTCGGGAGGGCCCACGAGCAGTACTTC. This translates into CASTTVGRAHEQYF. The gene calls are TRBV6-1 and TRBJ2-7, with TRBD2 identical over 8 bases. Germline CDR1 MNHNS, CDR2 SASEGT. After removal of 7 bases from V and 5 bases from J, the junction contained 10 bases not matched to a gene. This CDR3 region has 14 residues.

The chain combines TRBV18 with TRBJ2-7; TRBD1 matches 10 bases. Trimming took 2 bases from V and 7 from J; bases not matched to a gene: 11. This CDR3 has 16 amino acids. Germline loops: CDR1 KGHSH, CDR2 LQKENI. CDR3 sequence: CASSPGSGTGEGEQYF. In nucleotides, the CDR3 is TGTGCCAGCTCACCAGGGTCCGGGACAGGGGAAGGTGAGCAGTACTTC.

This sequence joins TRBV5-5 and TRBJ2-5; D is perhaps TRBD1 or TRBD2 (5 bases each). The CDR3 spans 16 residues. Germline V gives CDR1 SGHKS, CDR2 YYEKEE (reference sequence). V was trimmed by 4 bases and J by 2 bases, leaving 18 bases between them. For the CDR3, the DNA is TGTGCCAGCAGCCTGGAGCCTCGGGGCCGGCAAGAGACCCAGTACTTC. Translated: CASSLEPRGRQETQYF. The full variable domain, its missing parts supplied by reference TRBV5-5 and TRBJ2-5, is DAGVTQSPTHLIKTRGQQVTLRCSPISGHKSVSWYQQVLGQGPQFIFQYYEKEERGRGNFPDRFSARQFPNYSSELNVNALLLGDSALYLCASSLEPRGRQETQYFGPGTRLLVL.

This rearrangement joins TRBV10-3 to TRBJ2-1, with D possibly being TRBD2 (7 bases). Germline loops: CDR1 ENHRY, CDR2 SYGVKD. CDR3 size: 12 residues. The ends were cut back, 4 bases at V and 10 bases at J, with 11 bases in the middle. The CDR3 region has the DNA TGTGCCATCAGTGTAGGGGGGGACGAGCAGTTCTTC. Translating gives CAISVGGDEQFF.